The clone carrying this T cell receptor (beta chain) has ten or more counts. The entry originates in a study of spatial heterogeneity in lung cancer. TCRdb itself ran the 5' RACE reads through MiXCR, one entry per CDR3 protein. Seen here are more than 45,000 distinct CDR3 sequences, around 5.2% observed once, and the top ten hold around 10%. V shed 0 bases, J shed 7 bases, and the junction held 21 bases outside the gene matches. Germline CDR1 ENHRY, CDR2 SYGVKD. This CDR3 is built from 21 residues. The time point is: sample taken at primary tumor resection. Unsorted whole RNA from tumor, nontumor lung or frozen PBMC underwent sequencing.

The receptor was derived from a male donor with early-stage non-small cell lung cancer. The sample consisted of PBMCs, taken at surgery. The gene calls are TRBV10-3 and TRBJ2-5; 12 nucleotides match TRBD2. DNA of the CDR3: TGTGCCATCAGTGAGTCTATACTAGCGGGAGGCAGCAACGTTTTCGAGGGGACCCAGTACTTC. Its translation is CAISESILAGGSNVFEGTQYF.